This T cell receptor (beta chain) is drawn from a study of shared clonotypes between healthy human individuals. Background on the study: Samples came from a couple of female and three male donors aged 18 to 49. The plates for each donor numbered three CD4 naive, three CD4 memory, two CD8 naive and one CD8 memory. Study-level points and caveats: Investigators expected sequencing depth to affect clonotype sharing among donors.

The data were produced by immunoSEQ multiplex PCR, yet TCRdb's version contains in-frame clones alone and is incomplete. The repertoire holds approximately 500,000 clones, with less than 96% as singletons. A note on this clone: Its target is not known.

The CDR3 contains 14 residues. Per the germline V gene, CDR1 is MDHEN and CDR2 is SYDVKM. The V end lost 3 bases, the J end lost 1 base, and 10 bases lay between the germline ends. The V call is TRBV28, the J call TRBJ2-7; TRBD1 is a possible D gene (5 bases). Sequenced input: naive CD4+ T cells sorted from blood. Subset specified: CD45RA+ positively selected. This TCR was sampled from a young woman in good health. CDR3 in amino acids: CASSLSGQSYEQYF. In nucleotides, the CDR3 is TGTGCCAGCAGTTTGTCTGGACAATCCTACGAGCAGTACTTC.